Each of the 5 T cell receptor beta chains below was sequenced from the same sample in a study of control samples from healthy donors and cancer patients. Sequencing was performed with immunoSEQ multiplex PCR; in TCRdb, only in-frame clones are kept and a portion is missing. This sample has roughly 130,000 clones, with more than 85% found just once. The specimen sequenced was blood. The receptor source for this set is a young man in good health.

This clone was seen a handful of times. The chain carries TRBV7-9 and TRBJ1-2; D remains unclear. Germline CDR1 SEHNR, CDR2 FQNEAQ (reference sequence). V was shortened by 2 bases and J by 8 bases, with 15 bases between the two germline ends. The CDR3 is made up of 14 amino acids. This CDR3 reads CASSLSTSSIGYTF. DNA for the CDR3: TGTGCCAGCAGCTTATCGACATCCTCTATAGGCTACACCTTC. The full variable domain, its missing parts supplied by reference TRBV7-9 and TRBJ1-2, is DTGVSQNPRHKITKRGQNVTFRCDPISEHNRLYWYRQTLGQGPEFLTYFQNEAQLEKSRLLSDRFSAERPKGSFSTLEIQRTEQGDSAMYLCASSLSTSSIGYTFGSGTRLTVV.

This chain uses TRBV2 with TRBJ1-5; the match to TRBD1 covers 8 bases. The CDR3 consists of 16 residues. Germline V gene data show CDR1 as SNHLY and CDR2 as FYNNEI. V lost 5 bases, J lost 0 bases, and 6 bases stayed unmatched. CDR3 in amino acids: CASSWTGMNSNQPQHF. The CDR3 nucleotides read TGTGCCAGCAGTTGGACAGGGATGAATAGCAATCAGCCCCAGCATTTT.

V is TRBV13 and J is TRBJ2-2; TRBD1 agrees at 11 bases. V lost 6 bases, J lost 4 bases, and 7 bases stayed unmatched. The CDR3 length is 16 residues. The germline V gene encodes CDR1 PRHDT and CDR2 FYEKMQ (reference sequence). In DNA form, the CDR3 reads TGTGCCAGCAGATTGGGGACAGGGGGGACCACCGGGGAGCTGTTTTTT. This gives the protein CASRLGTGGTTGELFF.

CDR3 in DNA: TGTGCCAGCAGCCAGGGAACAGGGGGCGACACTGAAGCTTTCTTT. This translates into CASSQGTGGDTEAFF. J is TRBJ1-1 and V is TRBV7-3; the match to TRBD1 covers 9 bases. From germline, CDR1 is SGHTA and CDR2 FQGTGA. The V and J ends lost 5 bases and 3 bases, in that order; junction bases with no gene match: 7. CDR3 length: 15 amino acids.

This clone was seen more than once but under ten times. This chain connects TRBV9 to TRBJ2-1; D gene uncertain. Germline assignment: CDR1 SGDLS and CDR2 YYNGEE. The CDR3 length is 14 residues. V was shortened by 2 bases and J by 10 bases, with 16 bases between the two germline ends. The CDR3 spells CASSVSPHDEEQFF. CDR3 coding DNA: TGTGCCAGCAGCGTGTCACCCCATGATGAGGAGCAGTTCTTC.